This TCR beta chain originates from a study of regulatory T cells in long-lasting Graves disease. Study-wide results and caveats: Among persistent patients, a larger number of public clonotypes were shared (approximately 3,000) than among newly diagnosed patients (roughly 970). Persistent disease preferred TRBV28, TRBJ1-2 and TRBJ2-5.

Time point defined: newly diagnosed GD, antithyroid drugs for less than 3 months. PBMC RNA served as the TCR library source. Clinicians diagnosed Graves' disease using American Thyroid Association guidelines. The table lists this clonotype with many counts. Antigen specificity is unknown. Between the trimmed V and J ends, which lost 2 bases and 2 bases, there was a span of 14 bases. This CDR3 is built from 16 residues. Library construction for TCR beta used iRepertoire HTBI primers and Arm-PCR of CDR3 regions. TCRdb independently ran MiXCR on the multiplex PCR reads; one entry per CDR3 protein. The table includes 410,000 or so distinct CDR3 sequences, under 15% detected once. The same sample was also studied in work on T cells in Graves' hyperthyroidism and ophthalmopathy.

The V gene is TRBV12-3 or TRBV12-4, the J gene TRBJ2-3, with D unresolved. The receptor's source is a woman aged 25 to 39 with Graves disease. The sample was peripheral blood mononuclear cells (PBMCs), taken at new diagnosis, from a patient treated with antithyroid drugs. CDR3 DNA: TGTGCCAGCAGTTTACGTGGACGGCCGCCCACAGATACGCAGTATTTT. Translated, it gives CASSLRGRPPTDTQYF.